This T cell receptor beta chain is from a study of regulatory T cells in long-lasting Graves disease. The CDR3 covers 14 residues. Germline V lookup: CDR1 GTSNPN, CDR2 SVGIG (reference sequence). Regarding this clonotype: Compared with germline, one end of the junction differs, possibly owing to a read error.

As to time point: persistent/refractory GD, antithyroid drugs over 5 years with positive TRAb. Isolated PBMC RNA provided the starting material for the TCR library. CDR3-region Arm-PCR and iRepertoire HTBI primers produced the TCR beta libraries. A single record per CDR3 protein comes from TCRdb applying MiXCR to the multiplex PCR reads. The profile covers about 340,000 distinct CDR3 sequences, with roughly a fifth appearing a single time and over 25% taken by the ten largest. Here the sequenced sample was peripheral blood mononuclear cells (PBMCs), taken when the disease was refractory, from a patient treated with antithyroid drugs. J is TRBJ1-5 and V is TRBV30; D may be TRBD1 (6 bases). This sequence originates from a female donor with Graves disease. CDR3 in DNA: TGTGCCCGGAGGGACCGACAGGCAAATCAGCCCCAGCATTTT. Its protein is CARRDRQANQPQHF.